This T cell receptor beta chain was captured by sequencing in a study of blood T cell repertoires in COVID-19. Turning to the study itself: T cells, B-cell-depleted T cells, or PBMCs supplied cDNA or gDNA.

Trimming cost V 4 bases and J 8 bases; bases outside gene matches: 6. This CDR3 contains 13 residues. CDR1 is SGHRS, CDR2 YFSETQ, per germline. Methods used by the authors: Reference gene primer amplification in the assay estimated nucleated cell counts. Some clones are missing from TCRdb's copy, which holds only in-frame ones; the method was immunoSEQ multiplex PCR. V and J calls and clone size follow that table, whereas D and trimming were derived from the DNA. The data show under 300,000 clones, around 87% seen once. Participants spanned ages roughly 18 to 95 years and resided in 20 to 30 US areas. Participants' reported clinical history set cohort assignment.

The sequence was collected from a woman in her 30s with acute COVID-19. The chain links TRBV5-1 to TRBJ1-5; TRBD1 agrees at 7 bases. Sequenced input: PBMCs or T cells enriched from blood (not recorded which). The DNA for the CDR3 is TGCGCCAGCAGCGTCCAGGGGGAAGAGCCCCAGCATTTT. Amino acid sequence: CASSVQGEEPQHF. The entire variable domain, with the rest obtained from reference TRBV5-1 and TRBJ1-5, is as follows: KAGVTQTPRYLIKTRGQQVTLSCSPISGHRSVSWYQQTPGQGLQFLFEYFSETQRNKGNFPGRFSGRQFSNSRSEMNVSTLELGDSALYLCASSVQGEEPQHFGDGTRLSIL.